This entry lists 29 T cell receptor beta chains sequenced from one sample in a study of tissue T cells after allogeneic stem cell transplantation (dated by TCRdb to between 2021 and 2022). The protocol used for the library was the immunoSEQ multiplex PCR assay. TCRdb retrieved this table from immuneACCESS and kept in-frame rearrangements only. Not all clones are present; in checked studies, unresolved V genes account for under half, and no reason is known for the remainder. This sample holds tens of thousands of clones; around 73% were observed only once. The ten largest clones add up to about 0.71% of the sample. The sample taken for sequencing was sorted cells pooled from one or two spleens. These receptors all stem from a pool of C57BL/6 mice in good health.

Worth noting for this clone: Genes here carry mouse names. The CDR3 end lies 1 residue beyond the end of the read and is filled in from the germline J gene. The rearrangement links TRBV26 to TRBJ2-2, with 12 bases lining up with TRBD2. Germline V lookup: CDR1 KGHPV, CDR2 FQNQEV (reference sequence). The V segment lost 5 bases and the J segment 3 bases; nucleotides outside the gene matches: 4. The CDR3 totals 16 residues. The CDR3 DNA, read in part, is TGTGCCAGCAGTTGGGGACTGGGGGGAGACACCGGGCAGCTCTAC. This gives the protein CASSWGLGGDTGQLY. The complete CDR3 protein is CASSWGLGGDTGQLYF.

Remarks on this clone: Gene names follow the mouse nomenclature. The read finishes 1 residue shy of the CDR3 end, and the germline J gene is used to complete it. V is TRBV15 and J is TRBJ2-5, with TRBD1 as a possible D gene (5 bases). The CDR3 has 14 amino acids. V lost 4 bases, J lost 3 bases, and 11 bases lay in between. Germline CDR1 is SGHND and CDR2 is FRSKSL. The DNA read from the CDR3 is TGTGCCAGCAGTTCTAGCGCAGGGCAAGACACCCAGTAC. This translates into CASSSSAGQDTQY. The full CDR3 is CASSSSAGQDTQYF.

A remark on this clone: Gene names refer to mouse genes. The CDR3 end lies 1 residue beyond the end of the read and is filled in from the germline J gene. This chain uses TRBV5 with TRBJ1-1; D is perhaps TRBD1 (5 bases). Germline CDR1 is LGHNA and CDR2 is YNLKQL (reference sequence). V was clipped by 0 bases and J by 4 bases, with 9 bases between them. This CDR3 is built from 14 residues. The CDR3 here is CASSQDRAGTEVFF. The DNA read from the CDR3 is TGTGCCAGCAGCCAAGACAGGGCGGGCACAGAAGTCTTC.

This clone has only one observation. The genes are named according to mouse. The missing CDR3 end, 1 residue past where the read stops, is filled in from the germline J gene. J is TRBJ2-4 and V is TRBV13-3, with TRBD2 identical over 10 bases. The CDR3 runs to 16 residues. Germline lookup yields CDR1 NNHDY and CDR2 SYVADS. With V trimmed by 1 base and J by 6 bases, 8 bases remained unmatched. The DNA read from the CDR3 is TGTGCCAGCAGTGATAGGTCTGGGGGGGCGCCCAACACCTTGTAC. Translating gives CASSDRSGGAPNTLY. The CDR3 in full is CASSDRSGGAPNTLYF.

Judged by abundance, this clone is medium-sized. Genes and germline are mouse. The sequenced fragment ends 1 residue before the CDR3 boundary, so the rest is inferred from the germline J gene. The J gene is TRBJ1-4, the V gene TRBV19; TRBD1 is a possible D gene (6 bases). Trimming took off 5 bases at V and 7 bases at J, with 6 bases between the two ends. Germline V gene sequence: CDR1 FNHDT, CDR2 SITEND (reference sequence). This CDR3 region has 11 residues. The CDR3 here is CASRQGERLFF. The CDR3 DNA, read in part, is TGTGCCAGCAGACAGGGCGAAAGATTATTT.

Remarks on this clone: Mouse names are used for the genes. The sequenced fragment ends 1 residue before the CDR3 boundary, so the rest is inferred from the germline J gene. The chain has TRBV19 and TRBJ2-7; 9 bases are a match to TRBD2. V was clipped by 2 bases and J by 7 bases; unmatched bases: 4. The CDR3 has 13 residues. In germline, CDR1 is FNHDT, CDR2 SITEND (reference sequence). This chain's CDR3 is CASSIVGGREQYF. The sequenced part of the CDR3 DNA is TGTGCCAGCAGTATTGTGGGGGGGCGGGAACAGTAC. The full variable domain, completed using reference TRBV19 and TRBJ2-7, is GGIITQTPKFLIGQEGQKLTLKCQQNFNHDTMYWYRQDSGKGLRLIYYSITENDLQKGDLSEGYDASREKKSSFSLTVTSAQKNEMAVFLCASSIVGGREQYFGPGTRLTVL.

As regards this clone: Any gene name here is a mouse gene name. Read coverage stops 1 residue before the CDR3 terminus; the germline J gene supplies the remainder. V is TRBV16 and J is TRBJ1-3; D gene ambiguous. Deletions cut 3 bases from V and 3 bases from J, with 6 bases between. Germline loops: CDR1 SGHSA, CDR2 FRNQAP. The CDR3 is 13 residues long. The part of the CDR3 DNA that was read is TGTGCAAGCAGCTTCCCCCGTGGAAATACGCTCTAT. It is translated as CASSFPRGNTLY. The full-length CDR3 reads as CASSFPRGNTLYF.

To note about this clone: Gene names and germline match the mouse. The sequenced fragment ends 1 residue before the CDR3 boundary, so the rest is inferred from the germline J gene. V gene TRBV12-2 combines with J gene TRBJ1-6; D uncertain. TRBJ1-6 is an ORF; its function is uncertain. The ends were cut back, 1 base at V and 0 bases at J, with 6 bases in the middle. Germline V gene data show CDR1 as SGHLS and CDR2 as HYDKME. The CDR3 length is 15 residues. CDR3 amino acids: CASSLEGSYNSPLYF. Incomplete CDR3 DNA: TGTGCCAGCTCTCTGGAGGGTTCCTATAATTCGCCCCTCTAC.

On this clone itself: The genes are named according to mouse. From the germline J gene comes the end of the CDR3, since the read stops 1 residue before it. The gene calls are TRBV2 and TRBJ1-1; D uncertain. The germline V and J ends were trimmed by 3 bases and 0 bases, with 8 bases remaining between them. Germline V gives CDR1 LGHNA, CDR2 YSYQKL. CDR3 size: 14 residues. CDR3 region: CASSHPRQNTEVFF. The DNA read from the CDR3 is TGTGCCAGCAGCCATCCCAGACAGAACACAGAAGTCTTC. Looking up the rest from reference TRBV2 and TRBJ1-1 gives the full variable domain: DPKIIQKPKYLVAVTGSEKILICEQYLGHNAMYWYRQSAKKPLEFMFSYSYQKLMDNQTASSRFQPQSSKKNHLDLQITALKPDDSATYFCASSHPRQNTEVFFGKGTRLTVV.

To note about this clone: The gene symbols are mouse symbols. The read ends 1 residue early relative to the CDR3; the germline J gene fills the gap. V and J are TRBV19 and TRBJ2-7; the match to TRBD2 covers 10 bases. Germline CDR1 and CDR2: FNHDT and SITEND (reference sequence). This CDR3 is 12 amino acids long. The V and J ends lost 9 bases and 2 bases, in that order; junction bases with no gene match: 2. The CDR3 is CATGTGAYEQYF. The DNA read from the CDR3 is TGTGCCACCGGGACTGGGGCCTATGAACAGTAC.

As regards this clone: Mouse names are used for the genes. The CDR3 sequence: CASSLWWGSAETLYF. The sequenced CDR3 bases are TGTGCAAGCAGCTTATGGTGGGGGAGTGCAGAAACGCTGTAT. The genes are TRBV16 and TRBJ2-3, with D possibly matching TRBD2 (6 bases). The read comes to an end 1 residue before the CDR3 does, leaving the germline J gene to fill in the end. Trimming removed 2 bases from V and 0 bases from J, with 9 bases in between. The germline V gene has CDR1 SGHSA and CDR2 FRNQAP. The CDR3 runs 15 residues.

This clone was observed a few times. Gene and germline names: mouse. The read halts 1 residue ahead of the CDR3 end, with the missing end drawn from the germline J gene. This chain connects TRBV31 to TRBJ2-7; 7 positions match TRBD1. The CDR3 sequence is 12 residues long. The germline gives CDR1 GKSSPN, CDR2 SITVG. With V trimmed by 0 bases and J by 5 bases, 1 base remained unmatched. CDR3 DNA, as far as it was read: TGTGCCTGGAGTCTCCAGGGGGATGAACAGTAC. It codes for CAWSLQGDEQY. The complete CDR3 protein is CAWSLQGDEQYF.

As regards this clone: All gene names here are mouse names. The missing CDR3 end, 1 residue past where the read stops, is filled in from the germline J gene. The rearrangement links TRBV16 to TRBJ2-5, with TRBD2 matching 9 bases. CDR1 and CDR2 from the germline V gene are SGHSA and FRNQAP. This CDR3 has 14 residues. V was pared by 4 bases and J by 5 bases, with 4 bases of the junction left unmatched. CDR3 in amino acids: CASSSTGGRDTQYF. The sequenced CDR3 bases are TGTGCAAGCAGCTCTACTGGGGGGCGAGACACCCAGTAC.

Notes on this clone: Germline and genes here are mouse. The CDR3 end falls 1 residue outside the read, so it is completed with the germline J gene. The chain carries TRBV3 and TRBJ2-7; tentative D call: TRBD2 (7 bases). V dropped 1 base and J dropped 5 bases, with 12 bases sitting between them. This CDR3 is 14 amino acids long. Germline lookup yields CDR1 SNHLY and CDR2 FYNGKV (reference sequence). CDR3 sequence: CASSLGGGRDEQYF. The CDR3 DNA, read in part, is TGTGCCAGCAGCTTAGGTGGGGGGCGCGATGAACAGTAC.

Comment on this clone: Here the gene names and germline are mouse. The read terminates 1 residue before the CDR3 end, so the remaining end is supplied by the germline J gene. V gene TRBV3 combines with J gene TRBJ2-5; D remains ambiguous. V was clipped by 7 bases and J by 0 bases, with 8 bases between them. CDR1 SNHLY and CDR2 FYNGKV come from the germline V gene (reference sequence). The CDR3 covers 13 residues. Here the CDR3 reads CASTLVNQDTQYF. The DNA read from the CDR3 is TGTGCCAGCACCCTGGTAAACCAAGACACCCAGTAC.

Concerning this clone: Genes and germline are mouse. The CDR3 goes on 1 residue after the read ends, and that part is filled in from the germline J gene. The chain combines TRBV15 with TRBJ1-1, with D perhaps matching TRBD1 (6 bases). Germline CDR1 reads SGHND; CDR2 reads FRSKSL. This CDR3 region has 14 residues. V shed 1 base and J shed 0 bases, with 6 bases lying between them. CDR3 amino acids: CASSLGTENTEVFF. The CDR3 DNA, read in part, is TGTGCCAGCAGTTTAGGGACAGAGAACACAGAAGTCTTC. Full variable domain (missing parts from reference TRBV15 and TRBJ1-1): DAGVTQTPRHEVAEKGQTIILKCEPVSGHNDLFWYRQTKIQGLELLSYFRSKSLMEDGGAFKDRFKAEMLNSSFSTLKIQPTEPKDSAVYLCASSLGTENTEVFFGKGTRLTVV.

Of note for this clone: Mouse germline and gene names are used. The read falls 1 residue short of the CDR3 end, and the missing part is taken from the germline J gene. This rearrangement joins TRBV5 to TRBJ2-5; 8 nucleotides agree with TRBD1. Trimming removed 1 base from V and 6 bases from J; junction bases left unmatched: 0. The V gene's germline CDR1 is LGHNA and CDR2 YNLKQL (reference sequence). The CDR3 has 13 amino acids. The CDR3 sequence: CASSQGTGDTQYF. Partial CDR3 DNA: TGTGCCAGCAGCCAAGGGACAGGGGACACCCAGTAC.

Regarding this clone: The gene names here belong to mouse. The read comes to an end 1 residue before the CDR3 does, leaving the germline J gene to fill in the end. The V call is TRBV19, the J call TRBJ2-4; D gene unclear. The germline V gene encodes CDR1 FNHDT and CDR2 SITEND (reference sequence). This CDR3 comprises 14 residues. V lost 5 bases and J lost 0, with 10 bases in between. CDR3 bases read: TGTGCCAGCAGCCCAGACACAAGTCAAAACACCTTGTAC. It translates to CASSPDTSQNTLY. The entire CDR3 reads CASSPDTSQNTLYF.

As regards this clone: Gene names are the mouse ones. With the read ending 1 residue before the CDR3 end, the germline J gene is used to fill in that end. This chain uses TRBV13-3 with TRBJ1-1; 8 bases line up with TRBD1. The V gene's germline CDR1 is NNHDY and CDR2 SYVADS. This CDR3 is built from 13 residues. V was clipped by 1 base and J by 6 bases; unmatched bases: 2. CDR3 bases read: TGTGCCAGCAGTGATAACAGGGGGGCAGAAGTCTTC. Translating gives CASSDNRGAEVF. The full CDR3 protein is CASSDNRGAEVFF.

About this clone: The gene names here belong to mouse. The CDR3 is cut off 1 residue early in the read; its end comes from the germline J gene. The J gene is TRBJ2-5, the V gene TRBV20; no clear D. Germline CDR1 GFQATS, CDR2 STVNSAI. V was cut by 5 bases and J by 0 bases, with 6 bases left in between. This CDR3 has 12 amino acids. The covered CDR3 bases are TGTGGTGCTCGACAAAACCAAGACACCCAGTAC. Amino acids: CGARQNQDTQY. The CDR3 reads in full as CGARQNQDTQYF.

This clone was observed a single time. Mouse gene names apply. Read data end 1 residue before the CDR3 end; the end is taken from the germline J gene. The chain carries TRBV3 and TRBJ1-3, with unresolved D. Germline values: CDR1 SNHLY, CDR2 FYNGKV (reference sequence). The CDR3 runs 13 residues. The V end lost 5 bases, the J end lost 0 bases, and 5 bases lay between the germline ends. The part of the CDR3 DNA that was read is TGTGCCAGCAGCGAGAATTCTGGAAATACGCTCTAT. Amino acids: CASSENSGNTLY. The entire CDR3 sequence reads CASSENSGNTLYF.

Remarks on this clone: Gene names follow the mouse nomenclature. The read finishes 1 residue shy of the CDR3 end, and the germline J gene is used to complete it. This rearrangement joins TRBV16 to TRBJ1-2; D is ambiguous. The ends were cut back, 1 base at V and 1 base at J, with 4 bases in the middle. Germline CDR1 is SGHSA and CDR2 is FRNQAP. The CDR3 is made up of 13 amino acids. CDR3 sequence reads: CASSLGLNSDYTF. The sequenced CDR3 bases are TGTGCAAGCAGCTTAGGATTAAACTCCGACTACACC. Using reference TRBV16 and TRBJ1-2 for the parts outside the CDR3, the full variable domain is NAGVIQTPRHKVTGKGQEATLWCEPISGHSAVFWYRQTIVQGLEFLTYFRNQAPIDDSGMPKERFSAQMPNQSHSTLKIQSTQPQDSAVYLCASSLGLNSDYTFGSGTRLLVI.

Details on this clone: Mouse gene names and germline throughout. The CDR3 end falls 1 residue outside the read, so it is completed with the germline J gene. The chain recombines TRBV26 with TRBJ2-3; D gene ambiguous. Per the germline V gene, CDR1 is KGHPV and CDR2 is FQNQEV (reference sequence). There are 12 residues in the CDR3. Trimming removed 2 bases from V and 2 bases from J, with 2 bases in between. Partial CDR3 DNA: TGTGCCAGCAGTCTGAATGCAGAAACGCTGTAT. Protein: CASSLNAETLY. The entire CDR3 is CASSLNAETLYF.

With regard to this clone: Gene names refer to mouse genes. The read ends 1 residue before the CDR3 terminus; that terminus is restored from the germline J gene. J is TRBJ2-7 and V is TRBV13-2, with D tentatively TRBD1 (5 bases). Per germline, CDR1 NNHNN and CDR2 SYGAGS (reference sequence). The CDR3 sequence is 10 residues long. Trimming shortened V by 6 bases and J by 6 bases, and 7 bases separated the two germline ends. The CDR3 spells CASAGIEQYF. The CDR3 bases that were read are TGTGCCAGCGCAGGGATTGAACAGTAC.

With respect to this clone: Gene names denote mouse genes. Read data end 1 residue before the CDR3 end; the end is taken from the germline J gene. The rearrangement links TRBV5 to TRBJ2-3; TRBD2 is a possible D gene (7 bases). Deletions cut 1 base from V and 0 bases from J, with 11 bases between. Looked up from germline, CDR1 is LGHNA and CDR2 is YNLKQL (reference sequence). The CDR3 extends over 16 amino acids. CDR3 DNA (partial): TGTGCCAGCAGCCAAGGCTGGGGGCCTAGTGCAGAAACGCTGTAT. Translated, it gives CASSQGWGPSAETLY. The full CDR3 protein reads CASSQGWGPSAETLYF.

As to this clone: Germline and genes: mouse. The read comes to an end 1 residue before the CDR3 does, leaving the germline J gene to fill in the end. The chain employs TRBV19 and TRBJ1-2, with a weak D call TRBD1 (6 bases). CDR1 and CDR2 (germline): FNHDT, SITEND (reference sequence). With 3 bases removed from V and 1 base from J, the gap between germline ends came to 10 bases. The CDR3 is 14 residues long. The CDR3: CASSTGQKNSDYTF. The covered CDR3 bases are TGTGCCAGCAGTACGGGACAAAAAAACTCCGACTACACC.

This clone was counted a few times. All gene names here are mouse names. The read finishes 1 residue shy of the CDR3 end, and the germline J gene is used to complete it. The chain employs TRBV2 and TRBJ1-2; D unresolved. This CDR3 spans 13 amino acids. V shed 0 bases and J shed 3 bases, with 5 bases lying between them. Per the germline V gene, CDR1 is LGHNA and CDR2 is YSYQKL. CDR3 region: CASSQERDSDYTF. CDR3 DNA, as far as it was read: TGTGCCAGCAGCCAAGAAAGGGACTCCGACTACACC.

Comments on this clone: The genes and germline here are from mouse. Other DNA variants within this sample encode the same CDR3. The chain's CDR3 is CAWSLLGASAETLYF. Incomplete CDR3 DNA: TGTGCCTGGAGTCTATTGGGGGCTAGTGCAGAAACGCTGTAT. The genes are TRBV31 and TRBJ2-3, with D perhaps being TRBD1 or TRBD2 (6 bases each). The CDR3 end lies 1 residue beyond the end of the read and is filled in from the germline J gene. The CDR3 is 15 amino acids. CDR1 is GKSSPN, CDR2 SITVG, per germline. The V end was cut by 0 bases, the J end by 0 bases, with 10 bases between.

This clone was seen only once. Germline and genes here are mouse. The read stops 1 residue short of the end of the CDR3; the missing end is completed from the germline J gene. This chain links TRBV23 with TRBJ1-1; whether TRBD1, the table's D call, matches the DNA was not checked. Germline CDR1 reads KGHTA; CDR2 reads FQNQQP. The CDR3 extends over 15 amino acids. The DNA read from the CDR3 is TGCTCCAGCAGTCAATCGGACAGTGCAAACACAGAAGTCTTC. This sequence encodes CSSSQSDSANTEVF. Given in full, the CDR3 is CSSSQSDSANTEVFF. The complete variable domain, with remaining parts taken from reference TRBV23 and TRBJ1-1, reads DAAVTQKPRYLIKMKGQEAEMKCIPEKGHTAVFWYQQKQSKELKFLIYFQNQQPLDQIDMVKERFSAVCPSSSLCSLGIRTCEAEDSALYLCSSSQSDSANTEVFFGKGTRLTVV.